One sample yielded the 27 T cell receptor beta chains listed below, sequenced in a study of OX40 agonist ivuxolimab in advanced cancers. Sequencing used immunoSEQ multiplex PCR; TCRdb keeps in-frame clones, though not all of them. The table records 40,000 to 60,000 clones, around 81% of them present only once. The material was CD4+ or CD8+ T cells sorted from blood, obtained in a trial of the OX40 agonist ivuxolimab. The receptors here all came from an adult with an advanced solid tumor such as melanoma, head and neck, liver or kidney cancer.

The gene calls are TRBV30 and TRBJ1-1; D is unclear. The CDR3 has 11 amino acids. Trimming took 4 bases from V and 6 from J, leaving 9 bases between them. In germline, CDR1 is GTSNPN, CDR2 SVGIG (reference sequence). In DNA form, the CDR3 reads TGTGCCTGGATTAGGTGGGCTGAAGCTTTCTTT. It is translated as CAWIRWAEAFF.

The genes are TRBV4-3 and TRBJ1-1; TRBD1 might be the D (5 bases). Germline V CDR1 and CDR2: LGHNA, YSLEER. Trimming pared 4 bases from V and 5 bases from J, leaving 17 bases between. This CDR3 has 15 amino acids. Here the CDR3 reads CASSPATGRGTEAFF. In DNA, the CDR3 is TGCGCCAGCAGCCCCGCAACCGGACGGGGGACTGAAGCTTTCTTT.

The J gene is TRBJ2-3, the V gene TRBV6-1, with D hard to call. CDR3 length: 14 amino acids. Germline-derived CDR1 and CDR2 are MNHNS and SASEGT. The V gene lost 3 bases and the J gene lost 2 bases, with 9 bases spanning the gap. CDR3 in amino acids: CASSDMVSTDTQYF. CDR3 DNA sequence: TGTGCCAGCAGTGATATGGTCTCCACAGATACGCAGTATTTT.

This CDR3 is CASSPRGPTDTQYF. The DNA for the CDR3 is TGTGCCAGCAGTCCGAGGGGACCCACAGATACGCAGTATTTT. The chain is built from TRBV2 and TRBJ2-3, with D possibly called TRBD1 or TRBD2 (5 bases each). The CDR3 consists of 14 residues. V was cut by 5 bases and J by 2 bases, with 11 bases left in between. Looked up from germline, CDR1 is SNHLY and CDR2 is FYNNEI.

The chain links TRBV4-3 to TRBJ2-2; 8 bases align to TRBD2. Trimming cost V 0 bases and J 6 bases; bases outside gene matches: 12. This CDR3 contains 18 residues. Germline assignment: CDR1 LGHNA and CDR2 YSLEER. The CDR3 reads CASSQDPFGGVLAGELFF. The CDR3 nucleotides read TGCGCCAGCAGCCAAGACCCCTTCGGGGGGGTGTTGGCCGGGGAGCTGTTTTTT.

This chain connects TRBV7-9 to TRBJ2-3, with TRBD2 matching 7 bases. The V and J ends lost 8 bases and 5 bases, in that order; junction bases with no gene match: 7. CDR3 size: 13 residues. Germline CDR1 and CDR2: SEHNR and FQNEAQ (reference sequence). For the CDR3, the DNA is TGTGCCAGCTTTGGGGGGGATCGAGATACGCAGTATTTT. Its translation is CASFGGDRDTQYF.

The chain carries TRBV4-3 and TRBJ2-7; 11 bases map to TRBD2. The V gene's germline CDR1 is LGHNA and CDR2 YSLEER. J was trimmed by 5 bases and V by 0 bases; bases with no gene match: 6. This CDR3 comprises 16 residues. Here the CDR3 reads CASSQEGTSGWNEQYF. CDR3 DNA sequence: TGCGCCAGCAGCCAAGAAGGGACTAGCGGCTGGAACGAGCAGTACTTC.

V is TRBV29-1 and J is TRBJ2-1; 9 bases agree with TRBD1. V was pared by 4 bases and J by 10 bases, with 11 bases of the junction left unmatched. In germline, CDR1 is SQVTM, CDR2 ANQGSEA. There are 14 residues in the CDR3. Here the CDR3 reads CSVVSRDREWEQFF. Here the CDR3 DNA reads TGCAGCGTTGTCTCCCGGGACAGGGAATGGGAGCAGTTCTTC.

The chain links TRBV14 to TRBJ2-1; no clear D gene. Trimming left V 5 bases short and J 9 bases short, with 11 bases between. CDR1 SGHDN and CDR2 FVKESK come from the germline V gene. The CDR3 spans 12 residues. This chain's CDR3 is CASSLVVGEQFF. The CDR3 bases are TGTGCCAGCAGCTTAGTTGTTGGTGAGCAGTTCTTC.

This clone has just one count. V is TRBV27 and J is TRBJ2-1; no reliable D call. The germline V gene encodes CDR1 MNHEY and CDR2 SMNVEV (reference sequence). The CDR3 has 15 residues. With 0 bases removed from V and 8 bases from J, the gap between germline ends came to 14 bases. The CDR3 is CASSLSWHPWDEQFF. The CDR3, as DNA: TGTGCCAGCAGTTTATCCTGGCACCCTTGGGATGAGCAGTTCTTC.

This chain links TRBV5-6 with TRBJ1-6; no clear D gene. V shed 4 bases and J shed 8 bases, with 10 bases lying between them. The CDR3 extends over 13 amino acids. The germline gives CDR1 SGHDT, CDR2 YYEEEE. The CDR3 DNA reads as TGTGCCAGCAGCCCCGGACGGGATTCACCCCTCCACTTT. Amino acids: CASSPGRDSPLHF.

The chain combines TRBV7-6 with TRBJ2-1; D is possibly TRBD2 (5 bases). This CDR3 region has 12 residues. CDR1 SGHVS and CDR2 FNYEAQ come from the germline V gene. The germline V and J ends were trimmed by 8 bases and 9 bases, with 14 bases remaining between them. The CDR3, as DNA: TGTGCCAGCGGGCCCTATGGAGGTGAGCAGTTCTTC. Its protein is CASGPYGGEQFF. Together with reference TRBV7-6 and TRBJ2-1, the CDR3 gives the full variable domain: GAGVSQSPRYKVTKRGQDVALRCDPISGHVSLYWYRQALGQGPEFLTYFNYEAQQDKSGLPNDRFSAERPEGSISTLTIQRTEQRDSAMYRCASGPYGGEQFFGPGTRLTVL.

The chain has TRBV29-1 and TRBJ2-1; the match to TRBD1 covers 8 bases. The germline V gene encodes CDR1 SQVTM and CDR2 ANQGSEA. There are 14 residues in the CDR3. J lost 9 bases, V lost 7 bases, and 14 bases had no gene match. The CDR3 sequence: CSALGEQGVSEQFF. The CDR3 coding sequence is TGCAGCGCCTTGGGGGAACAGGGGGTTAGTGAGCAGTTCTTC.

The chain joins TRBV7-6 to TRBJ2-1; either TRBD1 or TRBD2 may fit D (6 bases each). V was cut by 5 bases and J by 9 bases, with 23 bases left in between. There are 16 residues in the CDR3. Germline CDR1 SGHVS, CDR2 FNYEAQ. The CDR3 nucleotides are TGTGCCAGCAGCCAATACCAAGGGGGGCGTTGGGGTGAGCAGTTCTTC. Translated, it gives CASSQYQGGRWGEQFF. Full variable domain (rest looked up from reference TRBV7-6 and TRBJ2-1): GAGVSQSPRYKVTKRGQDVALRCDPISGHVSLYWYRQALGQGPEFLTYFNYEAQQDKSGLPNDRFSAERPEGSISTLTIQRTEQRDSAMYRCASSQYQGGRWGEQFFGPGTRLTVL.

This chain connects TRBV29-1 to TRBJ1-4; TRBD1 matches 7 bases. Germline-derived CDR1 and CDR2 are SQVTM and ANQGSEA. The CDR3 runs 17 residues. The J segment lost 8 bases and the V segment lost 5 bases, leaving 20 bases of the junction unmatched. The CDR3 region has the DNA TGCAGCGTTCAGACCGTGCTATCGACAGGGTCGGTGGAAAAACTGTTTTTT. Protein product: CSVQTVLSTGSVEKLFF.

The V gene is TRBV27, the J gene TRBJ2-1, with TRBD2 matching over 9 bases. This CDR3 contains 15 residues. Per germline, CDR1 MNHEY and CDR2 SMNVEV (reference sequence). V was pared by 7 bases and J by 11 bases, with 15 bases of the junction left unmatched. The CDR3 protein is CASTPESGGPGQQFF. CDR3 DNA sequence: TGTGCCAGCACCCCCGAGAGCGGGGGGCCAGGTCAGCAGTTCTTC.

The chain employs TRBV6-1 and TRBJ2-3; D perhaps matches TRBD1 (5 bases). Germline lookup yields CDR1 MNHNS and CDR2 SASEGT. The V end was cut by 6 bases, the J end by 0 bases, with 10 bases between. This CDR3 comprises 14 residues. The CDR3 nucleotides are TGTGCCAGCAGCAACAGGTTAAGCACAGATACGCAGTATTTT. The encoded protein is CASSNRLSTDTQYF.

This chain links TRBV7-6 with TRBJ2-1; TRBD1 matches at 7 bases. CDR1 SGHVS and CDR2 FNYEAQ come from the germline V gene. The CDR3 runs 13 residues. V gave up 3 bases and J gave up 5 bases; unmatched junction bases: 1. The CDR3 sequence is CASSLTGNNEQFF. CDR3 nucleotide sequence: TGTGCCAGCAGCTTGACAGGGAACAATGAGCAGTTCTTC.

This sequence joins TRBV6-5 and TRBJ2-3; D may be TRBD2 (6 bases). The CDR3 consists of 14 residues. Trimming took 8 bases from V and 3 from J, leaving 15 bases between them. CDR1 MNHEY and CDR2 SVGAGI come from the germline V gene. CDR3 DNA: TGTGCCAGCGCGGGGAGGTATGGGACAGATACGCAGTATTTT. As protein: CASAGRYGTDTQYF.

The chain employs TRBV19 and TRBJ1-1, with TRBD1 identical over 7 bases. The CDR3 contains 15 residues. Trimming cost V 7 bases and J 5 bases; bases outside gene matches: 13. The germline CDR1 and CDR2 sequences are LNHDA and SQIVND (reference sequence). This chain's CDR3 is CASKRWDSRGTEAFF. The CDR3 coding sequence is TGTGCCAGTAAGAGATGGGACAGCCGGGGTACTGAAGCTTTCTTT.

V gene TRBV19 combines with J gene TRBJ2-5; maybe TRBD2 (5 bases). The V gene's germline CDR1 is LNHDA and CDR2 SQIVND (reference sequence). This CDR3 region has 12 residues. The ends were cut back, 1 base at V and 5 bases at J, with 5 bases in the middle. CDR3 coding DNA: TGTGCCAGTAGTATAGGCGGGGAGACCCAGTACTTC. Translation gives CASSIGGETQYF.

This clone was recorded once. V usage is TRBV7-9 and J usage is TRBJ2-2; D gene unclear. Looked up from germline, CDR1 is SEHNR and CDR2 is FQNEAQ (reference sequence). Trimming took off 0 bases at V and 1 base at J, with 6 bases between the two ends. This CDR3 spans 15 amino acids. CDR3 loop: CASSLAMGNTGELFF. The CDR3, as DNA: TGTGCCAGCAGCTTAGCGATGGGGAACACCGGGGAGCTGTTTTTT.

The chain employs TRBV6-6 and TRBJ1-1; D gene uncertain. Per germline, CDR1 MNHNY and CDR2 SVGAGI (reference sequence). The CDR3 has 12 amino acids. Trimming removed 0 bases from V and 10 bases from J, with 9 bases in between. This chain's CDR3 is CASSYSAEGAFF. CDR3 bases: TGTGCCAGCAGTTACTCGGCGGAGGGAGCTTTCTTT.

This clone was seen once. The CDR3 spells CASSQDTTDTQYF. CDR3 coding DNA: TGCGCCAGCAGCCAGGATACTACAGATACGCAGTATTTT. This chain uses TRBV4-3 with TRBJ2-3; D uncertain. The CDR3 consists of 13 residues. V lost 3 bases to trimming and J lost 3 bases, with 7 bases between them. Looked up from germline, CDR1 is LGHNA and CDR2 is YSLEER.

The genes are TRBV18 and TRBJ2-7; D might be TRBD2 (6 bases). This CDR3 has 16 amino acids. Per germline, CDR1 KGHSH and CDR2 LQKENI. V lost 3 bases, J lost 3 bases, and 18 bases lay in between. The CDR3 protein is CASSPETGTPGYEQYF. The CDR3 DNA reads TGTGCCAGCTCACCCGAAACCGGGACTCCAGGCTACGAGCAGTACTTC.

CDR3 amino acids: CASSFQGLLNGYTF. The CDR3 DNA sequence: TGTGCCAGCAGTTTTCAGGGGCTACTGAATGGCTACACCTTC. V and J are TRBV6-6 and TRBJ1-2; D may be TRBD1 (6 bases). Germline-derived CDR1 and CDR2 are MNHNY and SVGAGI (reference sequence). The CDR3 covers 14 residues. V was cut by 4 bases and J by 6 bases, with 15 bases left in between.

The chain is built from TRBV4-1 and TRBJ2-2; TRBD1 matches 11 bases. The ends lost 5 bases at V and 7 bases at J; junction bases unmatched: 6. The CDR3 length is 15 residues. Germline assignment: CDR1 MGHRA and CDR2 YSYEKL. Written as DNA, the CDR3 is TGCGCCAGCAGCTACAGGACAGGGGGCCACGGGGAGCTGTTTTTT. This translates into CASSYRTGGHGELFF.